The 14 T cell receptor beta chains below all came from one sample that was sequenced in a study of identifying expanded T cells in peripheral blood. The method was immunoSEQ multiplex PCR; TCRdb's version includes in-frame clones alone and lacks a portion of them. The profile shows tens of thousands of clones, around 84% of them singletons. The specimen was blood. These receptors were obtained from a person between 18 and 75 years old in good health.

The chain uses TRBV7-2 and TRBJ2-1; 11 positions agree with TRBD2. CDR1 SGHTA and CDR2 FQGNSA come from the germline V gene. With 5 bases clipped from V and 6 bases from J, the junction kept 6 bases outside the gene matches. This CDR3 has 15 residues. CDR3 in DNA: TGTGCCAGCAGCCTGGGACTAGCGGAAGCCAATGAGCAGTTCTTC. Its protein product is CASSLGLAEANEQFF.

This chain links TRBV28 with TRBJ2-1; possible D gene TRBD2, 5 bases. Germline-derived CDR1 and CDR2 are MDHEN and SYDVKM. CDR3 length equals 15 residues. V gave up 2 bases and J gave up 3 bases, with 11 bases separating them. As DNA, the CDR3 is TGTGCCAGCAGTTTAGAGCGGAGCTTCTACAATGAGCAGTTCTTC. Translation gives CASSLERSFYNEQFF.

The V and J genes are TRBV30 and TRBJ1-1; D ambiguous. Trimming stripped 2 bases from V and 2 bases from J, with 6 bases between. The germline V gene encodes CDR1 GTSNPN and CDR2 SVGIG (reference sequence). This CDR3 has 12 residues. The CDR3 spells CAWSKTNTEAFF. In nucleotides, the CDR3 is TGTGCCTGGAGTAAGACAAACACTGAAGCTTTCTTT.

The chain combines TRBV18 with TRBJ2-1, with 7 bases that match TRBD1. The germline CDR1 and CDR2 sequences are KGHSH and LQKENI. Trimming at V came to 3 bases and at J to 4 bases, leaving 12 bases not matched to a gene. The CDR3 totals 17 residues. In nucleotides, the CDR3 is TGTGCCAGCTCACCGACCATTAGACAGGGCTTGTACAATGAGCAGTTCTTC. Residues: CASSPTIRQGLYNEQFF.

CDR3 DNA: TGTGCCAGCTCACTAACAGTGAACACTGAAGCTTTCTTT. Its protein is CASSLTVNTEAFF. This sequence joins TRBV18 and TRBJ1-1; D is undetermined. The V and J ends lost 4 bases and 0 bases respectively, with 6 bases between them. Germline assignment: CDR1 KGHSH and CDR2 LQKENI. The CDR3 has 13 residues.

CDR3 amino acids: CASTSGWGETQYF. The CDR3 DNA reads as TGTGCCAGCACCTCCGGGTGGGGAGAGACCCAGTACTTC. This chain uses TRBV7-3 with TRBJ2-5; D is unclear. The CDR3 has 13 amino acids. CDR1 and CDR2 (germline): SGHTA, FQGTGA. Trimming removed 7 bases from V and 4 bases from J, with 13 bases in between.

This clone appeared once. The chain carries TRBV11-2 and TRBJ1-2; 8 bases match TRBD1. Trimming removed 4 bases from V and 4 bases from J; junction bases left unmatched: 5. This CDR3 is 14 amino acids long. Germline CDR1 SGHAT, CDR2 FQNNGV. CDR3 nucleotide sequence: TGTGCCAGCAGCTCAGGACAGGGCCCCTATGGCTACACCTTC. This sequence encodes CASSSGQGPYGYTF.

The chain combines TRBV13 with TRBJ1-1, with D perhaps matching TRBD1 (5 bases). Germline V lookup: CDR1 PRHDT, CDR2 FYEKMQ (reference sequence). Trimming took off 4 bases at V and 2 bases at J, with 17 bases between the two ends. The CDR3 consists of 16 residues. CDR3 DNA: TGTGCCAGCAGCTCGAACGCGGGACTGATCAACACTGAAGCTTTCTTT. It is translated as CASSSNAGLINTEAFF.

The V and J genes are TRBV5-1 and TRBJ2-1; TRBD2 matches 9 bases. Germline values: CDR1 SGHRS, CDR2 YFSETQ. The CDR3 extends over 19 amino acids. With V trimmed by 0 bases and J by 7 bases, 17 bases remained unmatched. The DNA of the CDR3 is TGCGCCAGCAGCTTGGGCCTCGGGACTAGCATAAGTCTAGGGAATGAGCAGTTCTTC. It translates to CASSLGLGTSISLGNEQFF.

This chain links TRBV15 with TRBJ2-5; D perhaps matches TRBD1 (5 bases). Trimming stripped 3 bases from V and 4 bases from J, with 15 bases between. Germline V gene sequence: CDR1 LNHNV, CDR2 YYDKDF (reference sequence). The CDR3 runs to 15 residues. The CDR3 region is CATSSVKGVGETQYF. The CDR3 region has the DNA TGTGCCACCAGCAGCGTGAAAGGGGTCGGAGAGACCCAGTACTTC.

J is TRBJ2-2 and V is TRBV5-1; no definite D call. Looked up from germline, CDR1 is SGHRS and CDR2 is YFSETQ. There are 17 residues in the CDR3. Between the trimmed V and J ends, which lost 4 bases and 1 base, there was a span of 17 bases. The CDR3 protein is CASSPGSGVLNTGELFF. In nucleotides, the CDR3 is TGCGCCAGCAGCCCCGGTAGTGGGGTATTGAACACCGGGGAGCTGTTTTTT.

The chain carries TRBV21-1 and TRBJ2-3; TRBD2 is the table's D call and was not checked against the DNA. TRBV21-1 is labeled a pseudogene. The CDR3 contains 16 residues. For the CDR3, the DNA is TGTGCCAGCAGCCCGGCTGGACGGCGCGGGGCAGATACGCAGTATTTT. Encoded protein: CASSPAGRRGADTQYF.

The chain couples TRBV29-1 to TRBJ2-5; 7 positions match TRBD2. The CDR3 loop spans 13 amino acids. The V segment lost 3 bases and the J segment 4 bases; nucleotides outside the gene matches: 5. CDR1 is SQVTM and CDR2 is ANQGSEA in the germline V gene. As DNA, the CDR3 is TGCAGCGTTGAGGGGGGGAGGGGAGAGACCCAGTACTTC. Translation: CSVEGGRGETQYF.

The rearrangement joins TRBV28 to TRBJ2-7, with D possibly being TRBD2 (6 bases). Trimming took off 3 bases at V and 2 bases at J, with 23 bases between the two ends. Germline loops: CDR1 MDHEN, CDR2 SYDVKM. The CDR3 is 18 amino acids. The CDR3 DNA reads TGTGCCAGCAGTTTGCAGGACTATTGGTCCCCACCCCCCTACGAGCAGTACTTC. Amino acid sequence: CASSLQDYWSPPPYEQYF.